These T cell receptor beta chains were read from a single sample in a study of cytomegalovirus exposure and HLA in healthy donors. The protocol was immunoSEQ multiplex PCR, while the TCRdb copy is restricted to in-frame clones and leaves out a portion. The sample contains some 150,000 clones, around 86% of which appear only once. Sample: PBMCs. The receptors come from a woman aged 45-60 years in good health and CMV-seropositive. CDR3s include the opening cysteine and the closing phenylalanine or tryptophan. A D gene is named only where the DNA matches it firmly. Clone size is shown for a subset of rows, as once, few, many or a class of expanded clone.

DNA | CDR3 | J | size | V | D
TGTGCCTGGTCTCGGGGTGACGAATCACCCCTCCACTTT | CAWSRGDESPLHF | TRBJ1-6 | - | TRBV30 | -
TGCGCCAGCAGCTTGACAGGGTCGGGTCAGCCCCAGCATTTT | CASSLTGSGQPQHF | TRBJ1-5 | few | TRBV5-1 | -
TGTGCCAGCAGCGTAGGTCTACCCCCAGATACGCAGTATTTT | CASSVGLPPDTQYF | TRBJ2-3 | once | TRBV9 | -
TGTGCCAGCTCACCACCGATGGGACAGGGCATGAGGAATGAGCAGTTCTTC | CASSPPMGQGMRNEQFF | TRBJ2-1 | - | TRBV18 | TRBD1
TGTGCCATCAGTGATGAGGACAGGGGAGCATACAATGAGCAGTTCTTC | CAISDEDRGAYNEQFF | TRBJ2-1 | - | TRBV10-3 | TRBD1
TGTGCCAGCAGCGTAGCTAGCGGGGGCACCGGGGAGCTGTTTTTT | CASSVASGGTGELFF | TRBJ2-2 | - | TRBV9 | TRBD2
TGCGCCAGCAGCTTGGAGGCAGGTCCCTACTACGAGCAGTACTTC | CASSLEAGPYYEQYF | TRBJ2-7 | - | TRBV5-1 | -
TGCAGCGTTGTTAGTGGGGCCAACGTCCTGACTTTC | CSVVSGANVLTF | TRBJ2-6 | - | TRBV29-1 | -
TGTGCCAGCAGAAGGACAGAGAACACTGAAGCTTTCTTT | CASRRTENTEAFF | TRBJ1-1 | few | TRBV2 | -
TGTGCCAGCAGTGAATTGGACAGGGTAACCGGGGAGCTGTTTTTT | CASSELDRVTGELFF | TRBJ2-2 | - | TRBV2 | TRBD1
TGTGCCAGTAGTACCTTCTTAGGAGGGAACACTGAAGCTTTCTTT | CASSTFLGGNTEAFF | TRBJ1-1 | - | TRBV19 | -
TGTGCCAGCAGCCATACCCGGGACAATGAGCAGTTCTTC | CASSHTRDNEQFF | TRBJ2-1 | - | TRBV7-9 | -
TGTGCCAGCAGCACCGGACATGGCGATGAGCAGTTCTTC | CASSTGHGDEQFF | TRBJ2-1 | - | TRBV5-4 | -
TGTGCCAGTAGTATCCTAAGAGGGATTGAAGCTTTCTTT | CASSILRGIEAFF | TRBJ1-1 | - | TRBV19 | -
TGTGCCAGCAGCCCAGGCGGGGCGGGAGCAGATACGCAGTATTTT | CASSPGGAGADTQYF | TRBJ2-3 | few | TRBV7-2 | TRBD2
TGTGCCAGCAGCCTACAGGGGGCGCGACAGCCCCAGCATTTT | CASSLQGARQPQHF | TRBJ1-5 | - | TRBV5-4 | TRBD1
TGTGCCAGCAGCCCCGGGAGGAGTTTCTATGGCTACACCTTC | CASSPGRSFYGYTF | TRBJ1-2 | - | TRBV9 | -
TGTGTCCGTTCCCTTCCGAGGACTAGCGTTTTCAAGGATCACAATGAGCAGTTCTTC | CVRSLPRTSVFKDHNEQFF | TRBJ2-1 | - | TRBV6-4 | TRBD2
TGTGCCAGCTTGGCAGGGGAGTCAGATACGCAGTATTTT | CASLAGESDTQYF | TRBJ2-3 | - | TRBV2 | -
TGTGCCAGCAGCCATGACAGGAACACTGAAGCTTTCTTT | CASSHDRNTEAFF | TRBJ1-1 | once | TRBV5-4 | -
TGTGCCAGCAGACGGACAGGGGGAGTCACAGATACGCAGTATTTT | CASRRTGGVTDTQYF | TRBJ2-3 | - | TRBV5-6 | TRBD1
TGTGCCAGCAGTTACGCAGGGTACGGCACCGGGGAGCTGTTTTTT | CASSYAGYGTGELFF | TRBJ2-2 | - | TRBV6-5 | -
TGTGCCAGCAGTTCTCGGGAGGGGGTAAACTATGGCTACACCTTC | CASSSREGVNYGYTF | TRBJ1-2 | - | TRBV6-5 | -
TGTGCCAGCAGCTTACAACCTAGCGGTAACACCGGGGAGCTGTTTTTT | CASSLQPSGNTGELFF | TRBJ2-2 | - | TRBV7-3 | TRBD2
TGCGCCAGCAGCTTGGAGAGACAGGCAGATACGCAGTATTTT | CASSLERQADTQYF | TRBJ2-3 | once | TRBV5-1 | -
TGTGCCAGTAGTCCCTGGCCCGTGACCGGGGAGCTGTTTTTT | CASSPWPVTGELFF | TRBJ2-2 | - | TRBV19 | -
TGTGCCTGGAGTGGTGGGACTGTCCTCGGGACCCAGTACTTC | CAWSGGTVLGTQYF | TRBJ2-5 | - | TRBV30 | -
TGTGCCAGCAGCTTAGTTCGGGCTAGCCCATACGAGCAGTACTTC | CASSLVRASPYEQYF | TRBJ2-7 | - | TRBV11-2 | -
TGTGCCAGCAGCCCCGGGACAGGGGTTTATAGCAATCAGCCCCAGCATTTT | CASSPGTGVYSNQPQHF | TRBJ1-5 | - | TRBV7-9 | TRBD1
TGTGCCAGCAGATACACAGCCACAACTAATGAAAAACTGTTTTTT | CASRYTATTNEKLFF | TRBJ1-4 | - | TRBV6-6 | -
TGTGCCAGCAGGTTAGAGGAGTTCCGGCGGTCAACCAATGAGCAGTTCTTC | CASRLEEFRRSTNEQFF | TRBJ2-1 | - | TRBV7-9 | -
TGCGCCAGCAGCCAGTCGGGGAACTCCTACGAGCAGTACTTC | CASSQSGNSYEQYF | TRBJ2-7 | - | TRBV5-1 | -
TGTGCCAGCAGCTTCGGGACAGAAGCTTTCTTT | CASSFGTEAFF | TRBJ1-1 | - | TRBV13 | -
TGTGCCAGCAGTGAAGGGTTGTGGAGGAACGAAGCTTTCTTT | CASSEGLWRNEAFF | TRBJ1-1 | once | TRBV2 | -
TGTGCCAGCAGGACAGGGGGCGAGGGAAGGGACACCATATATTTT | CASRTGGEGRDTIYF | TRBJ1-3 | - | TRBV6-5 | TRBD1
TGTGCCAGCAGTCCGGGGGTCCGGGTCTATGGCTACACCTTC | CASSPGVRVYGYTF | TRBJ1-2 | - | TRBV28 | -
TGTGCCAGCAGTGGCCAGTTCCAGGGCTATGGCTACACCTTC | CASSGQFQGYGYTF | TRBJ1-2 | - | TRBV2 | -